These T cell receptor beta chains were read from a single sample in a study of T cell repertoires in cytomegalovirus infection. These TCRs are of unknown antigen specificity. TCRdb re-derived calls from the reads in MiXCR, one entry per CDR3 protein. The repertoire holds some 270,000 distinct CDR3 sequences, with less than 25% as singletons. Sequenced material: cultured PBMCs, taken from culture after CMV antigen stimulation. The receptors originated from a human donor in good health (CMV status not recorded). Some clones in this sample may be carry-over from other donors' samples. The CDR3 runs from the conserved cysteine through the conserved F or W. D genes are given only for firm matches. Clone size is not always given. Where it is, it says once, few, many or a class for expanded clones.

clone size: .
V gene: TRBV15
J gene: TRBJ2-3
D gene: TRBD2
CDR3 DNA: TGTGCCACCGCCCGGGAGGCTCGCACAGATACGCAGTATTTT
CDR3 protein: CATAREARTDTQYF

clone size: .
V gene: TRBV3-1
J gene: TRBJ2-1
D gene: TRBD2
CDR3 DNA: TGTGCCAGCAGCCAACTGCTGGCTAGCGCGGGAGGGGGTGAGCAGTTCTTC
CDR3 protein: CASSQLLASAGGGEQFF

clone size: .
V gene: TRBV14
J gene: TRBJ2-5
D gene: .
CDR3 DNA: TGTGCCAGCAGCCAAGATTTACGACAAGAGACCCAGTACTTC
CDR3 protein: CASSQDLRQETQYF

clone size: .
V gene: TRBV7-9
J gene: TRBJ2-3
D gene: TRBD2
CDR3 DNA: TGTGCCAGCAGCTTAGTAGCGGGAGGTAAAAATACGCAGTATTTT
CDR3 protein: CASSLVAGGKNTQYF

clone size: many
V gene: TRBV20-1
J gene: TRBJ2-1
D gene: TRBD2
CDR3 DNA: TGCAGTGCTAGCACTAGCGGCCCCCACAATGAGCAGTTCTTC
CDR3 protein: CSASTSGPHNEQFF

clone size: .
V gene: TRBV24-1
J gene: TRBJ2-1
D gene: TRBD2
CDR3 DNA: TGTGCCACCAGTGATTTGCGTCCGGGACTAGCGGGAGCTGAGCAGTTCTTC
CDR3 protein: CATSDLRPGLAGAEQFF

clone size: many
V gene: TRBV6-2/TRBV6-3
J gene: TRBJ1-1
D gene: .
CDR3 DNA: TGTGCCAGCAGTCTCGGCTGGGGAAACACTGAAGCTTTCTTT
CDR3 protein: CASSLGWGNTEAFF

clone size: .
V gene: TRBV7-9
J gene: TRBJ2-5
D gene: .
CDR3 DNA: TGTGCCAGCAGCCATGATTACAGGATCCAAGAGACCCAGTACTTC
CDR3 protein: CASSHDYRIQETQYF

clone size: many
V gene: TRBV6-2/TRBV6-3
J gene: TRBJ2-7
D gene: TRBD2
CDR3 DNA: TGTGCCAGCAGGCGCTTGGGGGGGGGCTACGAGCAGTACTTC
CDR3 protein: CASRRLGGGYEQYF

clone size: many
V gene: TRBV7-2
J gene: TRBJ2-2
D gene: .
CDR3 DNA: TGTGCCAGCAGCCAACCACCAGGGGCCCCGGTCACCGGGGAGCTGTTTTTT
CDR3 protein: CASSQPPGAPVTGELFF

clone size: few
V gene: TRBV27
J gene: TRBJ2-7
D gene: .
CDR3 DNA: TGTGCCAGCAGCTCCACCAACACCTACGAGCAGTACTTC
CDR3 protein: CASSSTNTYEQYF

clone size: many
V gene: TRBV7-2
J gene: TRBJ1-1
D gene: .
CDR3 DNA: TGTGCCAGCAGCTTAATGCGGCAGATAGGTTACACTGAAGCTTTCTTT
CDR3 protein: CASSLMRQIGYTEAFF

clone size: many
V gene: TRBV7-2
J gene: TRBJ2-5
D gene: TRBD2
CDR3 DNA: TGTGCCAGCAGCTTAGTTACTAGCGGAGGGAGGGGGGAGACCCAGTACTTC
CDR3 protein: CASSLVTSGGRGETQYF

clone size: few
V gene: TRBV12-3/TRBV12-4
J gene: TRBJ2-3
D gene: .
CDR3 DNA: TGTGCCAGCAGTTTCTGGGATAGCACAGATACGCAGTATTTT
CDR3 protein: CASSFWDSTDTQYF

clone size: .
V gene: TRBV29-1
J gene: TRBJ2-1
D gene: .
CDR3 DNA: TGCAGCGTTAGGGTCAATGAGCAGTTCTTC
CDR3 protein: CSVRVNEQFF

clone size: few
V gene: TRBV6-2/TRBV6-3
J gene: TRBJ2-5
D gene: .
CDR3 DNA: TGTGCCAGCAGTGCCGGGACCTCAGAGACCCAGTACTTC
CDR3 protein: CASSAGTSETQYF

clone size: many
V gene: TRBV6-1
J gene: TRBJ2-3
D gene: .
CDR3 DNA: TGTGCCAGCAGTGAAGGCCAGAGCACAGATACGCAGTATTTT
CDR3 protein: CASSEGQSTDTQYF

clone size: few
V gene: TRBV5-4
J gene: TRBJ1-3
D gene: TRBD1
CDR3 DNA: TGTGCCAGCAGCCCTGACAGGGTATCCGGAAACACCATATATTTT
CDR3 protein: CASSPDRVSGNTIYF

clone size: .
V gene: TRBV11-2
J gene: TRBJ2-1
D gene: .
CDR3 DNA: TGTGCCAGCACCCAGGGGACGGGCTCCTACAATGAGCAGTTCTTC
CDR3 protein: CASTQGTGSYNEQFF

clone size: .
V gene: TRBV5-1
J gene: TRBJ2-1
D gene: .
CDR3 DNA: TGCGCCAGCAGCGGTTCGACGGGACGCAACAATGAGCAGTTCTTC
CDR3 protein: CASSGSTGRNNEQFF

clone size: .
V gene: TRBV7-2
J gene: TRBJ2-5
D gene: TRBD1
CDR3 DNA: TGTGCCAGCAGGTTCAGGACAGGGAAAGAGACCCAGTACTTC
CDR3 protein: CASRFRTGKETQYF

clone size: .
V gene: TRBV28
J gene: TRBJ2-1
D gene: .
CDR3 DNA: TGTGCCAGCAGCTGGGCCGGGGCGACTAACGATGAGCAGTTCTTC
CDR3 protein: CASSWAGATNDEQFF

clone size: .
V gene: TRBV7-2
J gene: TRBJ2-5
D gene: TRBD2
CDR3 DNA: TGTGCCAGCAGCTCCGGTCCGGGACTAGCGGGAGAGACCCAGTACTTC
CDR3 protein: CASSSGPGLAGETQYF

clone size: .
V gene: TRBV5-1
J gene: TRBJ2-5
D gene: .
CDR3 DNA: TGCGCCAGCAGCAATAATCGACCCCAGGAGACCCAGTACTTC
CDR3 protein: CASSNNRPQETQYF

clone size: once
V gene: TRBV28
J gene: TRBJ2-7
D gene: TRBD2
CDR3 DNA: TGTGCCAGCAGACCTAGCGGGGCAAGCTCCTACGAGCAGTACTTC
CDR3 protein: CASRPSGASSYEQYF

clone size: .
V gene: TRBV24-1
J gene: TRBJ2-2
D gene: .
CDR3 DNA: TGTGCCACCAGTCCGACATTGAACACCGGGGAGCTGTTTTTT
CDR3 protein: CATSPTLNTGELFF

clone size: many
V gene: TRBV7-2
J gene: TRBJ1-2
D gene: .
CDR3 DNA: TGTGCCAGCAGCCTTTCTCTGAAGGCCTCTAACTATGGCTACACCTTC
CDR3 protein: CASSLSLKASNYGYTF

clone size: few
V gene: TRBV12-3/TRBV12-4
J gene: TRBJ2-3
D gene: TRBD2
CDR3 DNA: TGTGCCAGCAGTCCCGACTTTGCGGGAGTTATGCAGTATTTT
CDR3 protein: CASSPDFAGVMQYF

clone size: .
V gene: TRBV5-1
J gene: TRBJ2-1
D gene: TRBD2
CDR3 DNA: TGCGCCAGCAGCCGATCCGGGACTAGACCGACAGAAAACAATGAGCAGTTCTTC
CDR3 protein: CASSRSGTRPTENNEQFF

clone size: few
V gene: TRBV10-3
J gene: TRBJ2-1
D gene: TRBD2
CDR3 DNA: TGTGCCATCAGTGATAGCGGGAGGAACGAGCAGTTCTTC
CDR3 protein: CAISDSGRNEQFF

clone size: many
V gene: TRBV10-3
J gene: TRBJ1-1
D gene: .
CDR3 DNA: TGTGCCACGGGCAGCCTGAACACTGAAGCTTTCTTT
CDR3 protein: CATGSLNTEAFF

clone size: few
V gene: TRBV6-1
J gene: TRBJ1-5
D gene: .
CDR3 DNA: TGTGCCAGCAGCAGCGGGACACATAGCAATCAGCCCCAGCATTTT
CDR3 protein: CASSSGTHSNQPQHF

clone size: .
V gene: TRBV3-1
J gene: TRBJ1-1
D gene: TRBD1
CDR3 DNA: TGTGCCAGCAGCCAACGAGGACAGGTAGGCACTGAAGCTTTCTTT
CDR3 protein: CASSQRGQVGTEAFF

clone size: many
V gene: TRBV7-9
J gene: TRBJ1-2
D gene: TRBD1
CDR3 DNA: TGTGCCAGCAGCCTATCGGGACAGGACCTTAACTATGGCTACACCTTC
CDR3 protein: CASSLSGQDLNYGYTF

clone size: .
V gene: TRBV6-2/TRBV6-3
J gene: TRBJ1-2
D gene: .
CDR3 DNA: TGTGCCATCTCCAATTCCTTTGGCTACACCTTC
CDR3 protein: CAISNSFGYTF

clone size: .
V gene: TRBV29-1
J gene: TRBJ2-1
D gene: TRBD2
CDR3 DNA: TGCAGCGTTGAACACCCGGGACTAGCGGGAGTTAACTACAATGAGCAGTTCTTC
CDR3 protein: CSVEHPGLAGVNYNEQFF

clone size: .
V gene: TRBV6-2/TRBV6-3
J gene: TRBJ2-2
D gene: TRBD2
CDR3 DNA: TGTGCCAGCAGTCAGACTAGCGTCACCGGGGAGCTGTTTTTT
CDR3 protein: CASSQTSVTGELFF

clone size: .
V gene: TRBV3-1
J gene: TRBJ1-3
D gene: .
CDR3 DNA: TGTGCCAGCAGCCGGACCGAAGGACTTGGAAACACCATATATTTT
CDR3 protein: CASSRTEGLGNTIYF

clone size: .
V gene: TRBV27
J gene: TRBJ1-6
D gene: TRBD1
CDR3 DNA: TGTGCCAGCAGTTTGTTAGGGGGCCTTTATAATTCACCCCTCCACTTT
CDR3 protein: CASSLLGGLYNSPLHF

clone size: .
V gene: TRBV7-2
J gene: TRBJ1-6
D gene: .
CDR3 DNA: TGTGCCAGCAGCTCTAGTCACAGTAATTCACCCCTCCACTTT
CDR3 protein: CASSSSHSNSPLHF

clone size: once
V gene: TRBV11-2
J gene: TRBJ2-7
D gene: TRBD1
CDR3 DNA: TGTGCCAGCAGCGACAGGGGGATCGGCGAGCAGTACTTC
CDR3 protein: CASSDRGIGEQYF

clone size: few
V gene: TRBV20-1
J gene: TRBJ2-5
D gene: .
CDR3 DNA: TGCAGTGCTAGCCTCCTTGCGGAAGGCGAGACCCAGTACTTC
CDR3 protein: CSASLLAEGETQYF

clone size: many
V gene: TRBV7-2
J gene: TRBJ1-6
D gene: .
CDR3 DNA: TGTGCCAGCAGCCCCGATGTTGGTTCCAATTCACCCCTCCACTTT
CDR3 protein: CASSPDVGSNSPLHF

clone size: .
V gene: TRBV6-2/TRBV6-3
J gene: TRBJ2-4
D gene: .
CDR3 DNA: TGTGCCAGCAGTTACCCCGGCGCGGTAGCCAAAAACATTCAGTACTTC
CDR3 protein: CASSYPGAVAKNIQYF

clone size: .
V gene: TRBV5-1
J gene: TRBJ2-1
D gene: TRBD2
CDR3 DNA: TGCGCCAGCAGCTTGGAGGGTAGCGGGAGTACCGATGAGCAGTTCTTC
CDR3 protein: CASSLEGSGSTDEQFF

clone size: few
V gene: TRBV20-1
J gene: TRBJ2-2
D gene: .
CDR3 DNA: TGCAGTGCTAGAGATCCCGGTTCGGGGGAGCTGTTTTTT
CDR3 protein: CSARDPGSGELFF

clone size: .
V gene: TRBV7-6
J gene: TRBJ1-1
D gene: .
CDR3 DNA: TGTGCCAGCAGCTCCCACGACAACACTGAAGCTTTCTTT
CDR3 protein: CASSSHDNTEAFF

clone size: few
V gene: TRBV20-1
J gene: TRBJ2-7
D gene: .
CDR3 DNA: TGCAGTGCTAGAGACGGGCAAACCTACGAGCAGTACTTC
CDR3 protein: CSARDGQTYEQYF

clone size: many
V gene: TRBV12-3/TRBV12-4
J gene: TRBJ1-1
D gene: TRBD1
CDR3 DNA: TGTGCCAGCAGTTCGACAGGGGGCGTATTCTTT
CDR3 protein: CASSSTGGVFF

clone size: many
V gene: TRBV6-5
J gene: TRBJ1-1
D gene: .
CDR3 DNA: TGTGCCAGCAGTTATGGGGGGTCGATCACTGAAGCTTTCTTT
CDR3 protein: CASSYGGSITEAFF

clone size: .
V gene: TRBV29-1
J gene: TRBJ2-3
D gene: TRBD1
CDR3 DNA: TGCAGCGCCAGGGGGCCCCAGGGGTCGGATACGCAGTATTTT
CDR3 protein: CSARGPQGSDTQYF

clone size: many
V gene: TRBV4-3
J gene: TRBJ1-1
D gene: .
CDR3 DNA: TGCGCCAGCAGCCAAGCCCGTTATGTGAACACTGAAGCTTTCTTT
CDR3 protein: CASSQARYVNTEAFF

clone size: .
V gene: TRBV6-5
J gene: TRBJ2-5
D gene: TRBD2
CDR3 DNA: TGTGCCAGCAACGCCGCCCGTCTGCTAGCGGGAGGTAGTGGGGAGACCCAGTACTTC
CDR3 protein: CASNAARLLAGGSGETQYF

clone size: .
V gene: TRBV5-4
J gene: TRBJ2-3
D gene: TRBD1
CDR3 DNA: TGTGCCAGCAGCCCAGGGACAGGCTCAGGAGATACGCAGTATTTT
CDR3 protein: CASSPGTGSGDTQYF

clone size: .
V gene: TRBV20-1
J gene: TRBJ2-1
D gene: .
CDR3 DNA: TGCAGTGGAGGTAGAGAGAGGACTGAGAGCTCCTACAATGAGCAGTTCTTC
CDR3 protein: CSGGRERTESSYNEQFF

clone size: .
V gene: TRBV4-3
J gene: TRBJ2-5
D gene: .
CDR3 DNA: TGCGCCAGCAGCCAAGACCTAGCAACAGAGACCCAGTACTTC
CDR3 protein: CASSQDLATETQYF

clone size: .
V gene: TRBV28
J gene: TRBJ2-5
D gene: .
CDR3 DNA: TGTGCCAGCGCCCGGGGGGAGACCCAGTACTTC
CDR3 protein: CASARGETQYF